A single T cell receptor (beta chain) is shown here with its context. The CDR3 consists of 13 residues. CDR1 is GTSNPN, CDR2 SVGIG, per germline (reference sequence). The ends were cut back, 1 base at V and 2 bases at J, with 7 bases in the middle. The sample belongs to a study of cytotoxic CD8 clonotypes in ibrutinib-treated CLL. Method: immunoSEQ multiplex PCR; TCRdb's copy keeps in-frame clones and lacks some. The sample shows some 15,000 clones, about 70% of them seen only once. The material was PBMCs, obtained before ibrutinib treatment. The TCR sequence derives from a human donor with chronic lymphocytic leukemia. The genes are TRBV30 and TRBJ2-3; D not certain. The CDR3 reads CAWSGASTDTQYF. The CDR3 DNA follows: TGTGCCTGGAGTGGGGCCTCCACAGATACGCAGTATTTT.